This TCR beta chain came from a study of blood T cell repertoires in COVID-19. The CDR3 extends over 13 amino acids. The germline CDR1 and CDR2 sequences are ENHRY and SYGVKD. V was pared by 9 bases and J by 6 bases, with 10 bases of the junction left unmatched. As originally analysed: Amplifying reference gene primers gave estimates of nucleated cell counts. Only in-frame clones appear in the TCRdb table, and some are missing; sequencing was by immunoSEQ multiplex PCR. D and trimming come from the DNA, and the V and J calls and clone size come from that table. This table has about 59,000 clones, 65% to 85% appearing once.

This rearrangement joins TRBV10-3 to TRBJ1-2; 7 bases align to TRBD1. The sequence derives from a man aged 60 to 75 with acute or convalescent COVID-19. Source material: peripheral blood. CDR3 nucleotide sequence: TGTGCCATTCGAGACAGGGATGGGGATGGCTACACCTTC. Its translation is CAIRDRDGDGYTF.